Listed here are 14 T cell receptor beta chains from one sample, sequenced in a study of CD8+ T cells in alopecia areata (dated by TCRdb to 2016 to 2019). The time point tag for this specimen amounts to: 24 weeks on oral tofacitinib. This specimen's treatment or condition label, per the study, means: oral pan-JAK inhibitor, 5-10 mg twice daily. Library prep was done by the immunoSEQ multiplex PCR assay. RNA was extracted from all samples and reverse transcribed into cDNA, which served as template for TCR sequencing. Drawn from immuneACCESS, this table holds only the in-frame rearrangements with V and J called that TCRdb kept. Clones are partly lost; checked studies trace under half to an unresolved V gene and leave the rest unexplained. This sample has 100,000 to 130,000 clones in its table, and 84% of those were observed once. The ten largest account for over 20% of the sample. The sequenced sample was CD8+ T cells sorted from blood, obtained at week 24, from a patient treated with tofacitinib. All receptors derive from a human donor with alopecia areata.

The J gene is TRBJ1-5, the V gene TRBV7-6; unclear D gene. CDR1 and CDR2 (germline): SGHVS, FNYEAQ. The V end was cut by 5 bases, the J end by 6 bases, with 8 bases between. CDR3 length: 12 amino acids. The CDR3 DNA is TGTGCCAGCAGCCAGGAGGGTCAGCCCCAGCATTTT. It yields the protein CASSQEGQPQHF.

J is TRBJ1-1 and V is TRBV10-2; TRBD1 matches 7 bases. The trim removed 10 bases at V and 6 bases at J, leaving 17 bases unmatched. Germline V lookup: CDR1 WSHSY, CDR2 SAAADI. The length of the CDR3 is 15 residues. The CDR3 reads CAIRDSKFTNAEAFF. The CDR3 region has the DNA TGCGCCATCCGGGACAGCAAGTTTACCAACGCTGAAGCTTTCTTT.

This chain connects TRBV13 to TRBJ2-5, with TRBD2 matching 15 bases. Germline lookup yields CDR1 PRHDT and CDR2 FYEKMQ (reference sequence). The junction had 5 bases not matched to a gene; V was cut back by 4 bases and J by 5 bases. This CDR3 has 16 amino acids. The CDR3: CASSWTSGGARETQYF. The DNA of the CDR3 is TGTGCCAGCAGCTGGACTAGCGGGGGGGCAAGGGAGACCCAGTACTTC.

V is TRBV29-1 and J is TRBJ2-7, with D possibly TRBD2 on 5 matching bases. Trimming pared 5 bases from V and 0 bases from J, leaving 11 bases between. The CDR3 totals 13 residues. Germline V gene data show CDR1 as SQVTM and CDR2 as ANQGSEA. The CDR3 is CSVLDGLSYEQYF. CDR3 nucleotide sequence: TGCAGCGTTCTTGACGGACTCTCCTACGAGCAGTACTTC.

This clone was seen only a few times. This chain links TRBV21-1 with TRBJ2-7. TRBV21-1 counts as a pseudogene. CDR3 length: 15 residues. CDR3 in amino acids: CASSKRTTSCYEQYF. CDR3 in DNA: TGTGCCAGCAGCAAAAGGACCACAAGCTGTTACGAGCAGTACTTC.

The chain is built from TRBV11-2 and TRBJ2-7, with 10 bases fitting TRBD1. Germline V gene sequence: CDR1 SGHAT, CDR2 FQNNGV. With 3 bases clipped from V and 5 bases from J, the junction kept 4 bases outside the gene matches. This CDR3 has 14 residues. CDR3 residues: CASSLGQGLDEQYF. The DNA of the CDR3 is TGTGCCAGCAGCTTGGGACAGGGGCTCGACGAGCAGTACTTC.

The DNA for the CDR3 is TGTGCCTTCTGGACAGGGGCCCTCCTTAGGCGGTTCACCCTCCACTTT. Amino acids: CAFWTGALLRRFTLHF. The chain carries TRBV21-1 and TRBJ1-6; the table's D call TRBD1 went unverified against the DNA. TRBV21-1 is a listed pseudogene. CDR3 size: 16 residues.

The chain links TRBV5-4 to TRBJ2-3, with D uncertain. V was clipped by 5 bases and J by 0 bases, with 13 bases between them. Germline V CDR1 and CDR2: SGHNT, YYREEE (reference sequence). The CDR3 is made up of 15 amino acids. The CDR3 DNA is TGTGCCAGCAGTCGCGTCCTCGAGAGCACAGATACGCAGTATTTT. It translates to CASSRVLESTDTQYF.

V usage is TRBV6-6 and J usage is TRBJ2-7, with TRBD2 matching over 7 bases. Germline V lookup: CDR1 MNHNY, CDR2 SVGAGI (reference sequence). J was trimmed by 3 bases and V by 2 bases; bases with no gene match: 7. This CDR3 is 15 amino acids long. The CDR3 protein is CASSYGLADHYEQYF. The CDR3 nucleotides are TGTGCCAGCAGTTACGGGCTAGCGGACCACTACGAGCAGTACTTC.

The chain is built from TRBV27 and TRBJ1-1, with D possibly TRBD1 on 6 matching bases. Trimming removed 4 bases at V and 6 bases at J, with 15 bases between. Germline-derived CDR1 and CDR2 are MNHEY and SMNVEV (reference sequence). There are 14 residues in the CDR3. DNA of the CDR3: TGTGCCAGCAGTTCAGGGGCGGAGGCCGCTGAAGCTTTCTTT. It codes for CASSSGAEAAEAFF.

The gene calls are TRBV5-1 and TRBJ2-7; 12 bases are a match to TRBD2. The CDR3 is made up of 17 amino acids. The V gene's germline CDR1 is SGHRS and CDR2 YFSETQ. The junction had 10 bases not matched to a gene; V was cut back by 4 bases and J by 2 bases. The CDR3 protein is CASSQWTSGELPYEQYF. Written as DNA, the CDR3 is TGCGCCAGCAGCCAATGGACTAGCGGGGAGCTTCCCTACGAGCAGTACTTC.

The V call is TRBV7-2, the J call TRBJ2-1, with D possibly TRBD2 on 5 matching bases. V gave up 9 bases and J gave up 0 bases, with 9 bases separating them. This CDR3 comprises 13 residues. The germline V gene encodes CDR1 SGHTA and CDR2 FQGNSA. The DNA of the CDR3 is TGTGCCAGTGGGGAGAGCTCCTACAATGAGCAGTTCTTC. Amino acid sequence: CASGESSYNEQFF.

On this clone itself: Sequence at one end of the junction differs from germline and may be a read error. This chain uses TRBV7-9 with TRBJ2-1; D tentatively fits TRBD1 or TRBD2 (5 bases each). The CDR3 is 13 amino acids. CDR1 and CDR2 (germline): SEHNR, FQNEAQ (reference sequence). CDR3 sequence reads: CASSLAAGDALIF. Written as DNA, the CDR3 is TGTGCCAGCAGCTTGGCTGCCGGGGACGCGCTAATCTTC.

This chain connects TRBV7-2 to TRBJ1-6, with TRBD1 identical over 7 bases. Trimming removed 5 bases from V and 10 bases from J; junction bases left unmatched: 8. The germline V gene has CDR1 SGHTA and CDR2 FQGNSA. The CDR3 is 14 residues long. CDR3 protein: CASSLRQGDSPLHF. The CDR3 DNA reads TGTGCCAGCAGCCTCCGACAGGGTGACTCACCCCTCCACTTT. The variable domain in full, with the rest retrieved from reference TRBV7-2 and TRBJ1-6, is GAGVSQSPSNKVTEKGKDVELRCDPISGHTALYWYRQSLGQGLEFLIYFQGNSAPDKSGLPSDRFSAERTGGSVSTLTIQRTQQEDSAVYLCASSLRQGDSPLHFGNGTRLTVT.